The 18 T cell receptor beta chains below all came from one sample that was sequenced in a study of circulating tumor DNA in untreated peripheral T-cell lymphoma. Profiling relied on immunoSEQ multiplex PCR, and the TCRdb table lists in-frame clones only, not all of them. The data contain some 2,200 clones, around 75% of them singletons. What was sequenced was tumor tissue. These receptors all come from a human donor with peripheral T-cell lymphoma.

The gene calls are TRBV19 and TRBJ2-1, with D possibly being TRBD2 (6 bases). Trimming pared 3 bases from V and 8 bases from J, leaving 11 bases between. The germline CDR1 and CDR2 sequences are LNHDA and SQIVND (reference sequence). CDR3 length equals 13 residues. CDR3 in DNA: TGTGCCAGTAGTATGGGGGGTAGACATGAGCAGTTCTTC. This translates into CASSMGGRHEQFF.

The chain uses TRBV18 and TRBJ2-3; possibly TRBD1 for D (6 bases). Trimming took 3 bases from V and 2 from J, leaving 9 bases between them. Germline values: CDR1 KGHSH, CDR2 LQKENI. This CDR3 contains 14 residues. CDR3 amino acids: CASSPHRDTDTQYF. The CDR3 bases are TGTGCCAGCTCACCTCACAGGGACACAGATACGCAGTATTTT.

The genes are TRBV29-1 and TRBJ2-7; D possibly corresponds to TRBD2 (6 bases). The V and J ends lost 6 bases and 0 bases respectively, with 15 bases between them. The V gene's germline CDR1 is SQVTM and CDR2 ANQGSEA. The CDR3 runs to 14 residues. CDR3 nucleotides: TGCAGCGTACGGGACTTATCTAGCTCCTACGAGCAGTACTTC. This gives the protein CSVRDLSSSYEQYF.

V is TRBV5-1 and J is TRBJ2-3; TRBD2 is a possible D gene (6 bases). Trimming cost V 2 bases and J 5 bases, with 15 bases left between them. This CDR3 comprises 15 residues. The germline V gene encodes CDR1 SGHRS and CDR2 YFSETQ. CDR3: CASSFGTDAGDTQYF. In DNA form, the CDR3 reads TGCGCCAGCAGCTTTGGGACTGACGCAGGAGATACGCAGTATTTT.

The chain joins TRBV30 to TRBJ1-3; TRBD1 matches at 7 bases. V gave up 3 bases and J gave up 4 bases; unmatched junction bases: 9. The V gene's germline CDR1 is GTSNPN and CDR2 SVGIG (reference sequence). The length of the CDR3 is 15 residues. The CDR3 nucleotides read TGTGCCTGGAGCGTTTACAGGGGATCGGGAAACACCATATATTTT. Translated: CAWSVYRGSGNTIYF.

The chain links TRBV6-8 to TRBJ1-2; TRBD1 matches 8 bases. This CDR3 has 16 amino acids. The J segment lost 7 bases and the V segment lost 6 bases, leaving 16 bases of the junction unmatched. The germline V gene has CDR1 MNHGY and CDR2 SAAAGT. The CDR3 region has the DNA TGTGCCAGCAGGCGGGGATCAGGGGGCGCTTTAACTGGCTACACCTTC. This sequence encodes CASRRGSGGALTGYTF.

The chain carries TRBV25-1 and TRBJ2-1, with D perhaps assigned TRBD1 or TRBD2 (5 bases each). Trimming took off 3 bases at V and 6 bases at J, with 12 bases between the two ends. Germline CDR1 reads MGHDK; CDR2 reads SYGVNS. This CDR3 is 14 amino acids long. The CDR3 reads CASSDGGWGNEQFF. The CDR3 nucleotides are TGTGCCAGCAGTGATGGGGGTTGGGGCAATGAGCAGTTCTTC.

This clone was detected a few times. V usage is TRBV29-1 and J usage is TRBJ2-7; TRBD1 agrees at 8 bases. The junction had 4 bases not matched to a gene; V was cut back by 6 bases and J by 3 bases. There are 12 residues in the CDR3. CDR1 is SQVTM and CDR2 is ANQGSEA in the germline V gene. CDR3 protein: CSVGQGGYEQYF. The CDR3 nucleotides are TGCAGCGTAGGACAGGGCGGCTACGAGCAGTACTTC.

The genes are TRBV29-1 and TRBJ2-7; 8 bases are a match to TRBD2. This CDR3 region has 15 residues. Germline V gene lookup returns CDR1 SQVTM and CDR2 ANQGSEA. The trim removed 6 bases at V and 7 bases at J, leaving 17 bases unmatched. The DNA of the CDR3 is TGCAGCGTCCCCGGGCCAGCGGGGGCCGTCGGGGAGCAGTACTTC. This sequence encodes CSVPGPAGAVGEQYF.

The chain links TRBV1 to TRBJ2-3; the D call TRBD2 from the table was never checked on the DNA. TRBV1 is a known pseudogene. This CDR3 has 17 residues. CDR3 bases: TGCGCCAGCAGCCAAAACCCGACGGGGTTGAACACAGATACGCAGTATTTT. Protein product: CASSQNPTGLNTDTQYF.

The CDR3 region has the DNA TGTGCCAGCAGTGAAGAGAGGGGGCTTTATACAGATACGCAGTATTTT. It specifies CASSEERGLYTDTQYF. V usage is TRBV6-1 and J usage is TRBJ2-3; 7 bases fit TRBD1. The germline CDR1 and CDR2 sequences are MNHNS and SASEGT. The CDR3 loop spans 16 amino acids. V shed 1 base, J shed 3 bases, and the junction held 7 bases outside the gene matches.

This clone is labeled as medium-sized. The chain joins TRBV19 to TRBJ1-5, with D tentatively TRBD1 (6 bases). V lost 1 base to trimming and J lost 0 bases, with 10 bases between them. The CDR3 has 16 amino acids. Per the germline V gene, CDR1 is LNHDA and CDR2 is SQIVND (reference sequence). The DNA for the CDR3 is TGTGCCAGTAGTATAGGGGGGCCGTATAGCAATCAGCCCCAGCATTTT. It encodes CASSIGGPYSNQPQHF.

The chain employs TRBV11-3 and TRBJ2-1; D may match TRBD1 or TRBD2 (5 bases each). Germline CDR1 and CDR2: SGHNT and YENEEA. V lost 1 base to trimming and J lost 2 bases, with 9 bases between them. The CDR3 contains 15 residues. The DNA of the CDR3 is TGTGCCAGCAGCTTAGGGCAGGGAGCCTACAATGAGCAGTTCTTC. It yields the protein CASSLGQGAYNEQFF.

The chain recombines TRBV9 with TRBJ1-1; no clear D gene. CDR3 length equals 13 residues. Germline V gene sequence: CDR1 SGDLS, CDR2 YYNGEE. The V gene lost 5 bases and the J gene lost 0 bases, with 8 bases spanning the gap. CDR3 protein: CASRKGMNTEAFF. The CDR3 DNA is TGTGCCAGCAGAAAAGGGATGAACACTGAAGCTTTCTTT.

V usage is TRBV19 and J usage is TRBJ2-1; possibly TRBD2 for D (6 bases). CDR3 length: 15 amino acids. Looked up from germline, CDR1 is LNHDA and CDR2 is SQIVND (reference sequence). V shed 1 base and J shed 8 bases, with 15 bases lying between them. DNA for the CDR3: TGTGCCAGTAGTATAGTCCGAAGGAGGGCCGATGAGCAGTTCTTC. Protein product: CASSIVRRRADEQFF.

The chain recombines TRBV12-5 with TRBJ2-5, with TRBD1 matching over 7 bases. Germline CDR1 reads LGHNT; CDR2 reads FRNRAP. The CDR3 spans 15 residues. After removal of 5 bases from V and 1 base from J, the junction contained 7 bases not matched to a gene. CDR3 nucleotides: TGTGCTAGTGGTCACAGACAGGGCTTCCAAGAGACCCAGTACTTC. Translated: CASGHRQGFQETQYF. Full variable domain (outside the CDR3, taken from reference TRBV12-5 and TRBJ2-5): DARVTQTPRHKVTEMGQEVTMRCQPILGHNTVFWYRQTMMQGLELLAYFRNRAPLDDSGMPKDRFSAEMPDATLATLKIQPSEPRDSAVYFCASGHRQGFQETQYFGPGTRLLVL.

The genes are TRBV19 and TRBJ1-1, with TRBD1 identical over 9 bases. The germline gives CDR1 LNHDA, CDR2 SQIVND (reference sequence). The V segment lost 5 bases and the J segment 4 bases; nucleotides outside the gene matches: 8. The CDR3 loop spans 15 amino acids. CDR3 bases: TGTGCCAGTAGTGCCTGGACAGGGGATGGCACTGAAGCTTTCTTT. This sequence encodes CASSAWTGDGTEAFF.

This clone was counted a few times. This chain connects TRBV19 to TRBJ2-5; D possibly corresponds to TRBD2 (6 bases). Germline CDR1 is LNHDA and CDR2 is SQIVND (reference sequence). Trimming left V 1 base short and J 2 bases short, with 14 bases between. The CDR3 consists of 16 residues. CDR3 residues: CASSIGGTALQETQYF. The CDR3 nucleotides are TGTGCCAGTAGTATAGGTGGGACTGCCCTACAAGAGACCCAGTACTTC.